This TCR beta chain was recovered during a study of blood T cell repertoires in COVID-19. V lost 5 bases and J lost 2; bases outside the gene matches: 2. CDR1 and CDR2 from the germline V gene are MNHEY and SVGAGI. The CDR3 runs 14 residues. This clone was seen just once. In the source study's methods: For nucleated cells, counts were estimated from reference gene primer amplification. Repertoires were generated with immunoSEQ multiplex PCR, while TCRdb's copy carries only in-frame clones and drops some. Clone size and the V and J calls come from that table; the DNA yielded D and trimming. Among about 330,000 clones, roughly 87% were seen once, and the ten largest hold roughly 8.9%.

The sequence came from a man aged 25 to 40 with COVID-19, enrolled during active disease. The genes are TRBV6-5 and TRBJ1-3; the match to TRBD1 covers 8 bases. What was sequenced was peripheral blood. CDR3 in amino acids: CASSRQGPGNTIYF. For the CDR3, the DNA is TGTGCCAGCAGTAGACAGGGGCCTGGAAACACCATATATTTT.